This T cell receptor beta chain was captured in a study of radiotherapy plus CTLA-4 blockade in lung cancer. Study information: Objective responses emerged in roughly a sixth of patients, and around 31% attained disease control.

General study points: Early blood T cell clone dynamics, with interferon-beta, were reported to best predict response. Among blood TCR repertoires after radiotherapy plus ipilimumab, tumor-derived clones expanded.

TCRdb's table, derived via immunoSEQ multiplex PCR, lists solely in-frame clones and lacks some. This sample yields about 36,000 clones, of which approximately 72% are seen a single time; roughly a tenth belongs to the top ten. This CDR3 has 14 residues. V was pared by 8 bases and J by 5 bases, with 9 bases of the junction left unmatched. Germline V gene sequence: CDR1 WSHSY, CDR2 SAAADI. A remark on this clone: Its antigen is unidentified.

With ipilimumab providing CTLA-4 blockade, focal radiation was administered to patients who had chemo-refractory metastatic non-small-cell lung cancer. Sequencing was performed on peripheral blood, taken from a patient treated with radiotherapy plus ipilimumab. This clonotype was obtained from a human donor with non-small cell lung cancer who had stable disease on radiotherapy plus ipilimumab. The chain is built from TRBV10-2 and TRBJ2-5; 9 positions match TRBD2. The CDR3 DNA reads as TGCGCCAGCGCTATAGCGGGGGCCCGCGAGACCCAGTACTTC. It codes for CASAIAGARETQYF.